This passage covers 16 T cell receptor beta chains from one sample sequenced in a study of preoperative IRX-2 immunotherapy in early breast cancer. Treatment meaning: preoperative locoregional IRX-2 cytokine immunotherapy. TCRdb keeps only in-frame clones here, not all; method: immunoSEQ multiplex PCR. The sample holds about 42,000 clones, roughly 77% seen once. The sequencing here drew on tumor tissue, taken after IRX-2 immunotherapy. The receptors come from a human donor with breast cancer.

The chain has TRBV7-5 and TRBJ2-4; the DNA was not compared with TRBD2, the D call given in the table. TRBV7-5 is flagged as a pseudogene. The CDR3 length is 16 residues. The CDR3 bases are TGTGCCAGCAGCTTGGTAGTCTCCATAGCCAAAAACATTCAGTACTTC. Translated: CASSLVVSIAKNIQYF.

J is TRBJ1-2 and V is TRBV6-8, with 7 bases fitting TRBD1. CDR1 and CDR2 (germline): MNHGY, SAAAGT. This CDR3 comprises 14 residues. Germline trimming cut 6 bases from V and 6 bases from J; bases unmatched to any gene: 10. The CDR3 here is CASRAQGSYDGYTF. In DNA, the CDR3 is TGTGCCAGCAGAGCACAGGGGTCGTACGATGGCTACACCTTC.

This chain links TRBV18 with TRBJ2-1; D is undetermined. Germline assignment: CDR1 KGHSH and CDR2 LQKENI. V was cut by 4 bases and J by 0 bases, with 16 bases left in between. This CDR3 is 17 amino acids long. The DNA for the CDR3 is TGTGCCAGCTCACTCAATGAGGCTATGAGCTCCTACAATGAGCAGTTCTTC. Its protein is CASSLNEAMSSYNEQFF. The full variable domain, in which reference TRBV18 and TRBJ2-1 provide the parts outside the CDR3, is NAGVMQNPRHLVRRRGQEARLRCSPMKGHSHVYWYRQLPEEGLKFMVYLQKENIIDESGMPKERFSAEFPKEGPSILRIQQVVRGDSAAYFCASSLNEAMSSYNEQFFGPGTRLTVL.

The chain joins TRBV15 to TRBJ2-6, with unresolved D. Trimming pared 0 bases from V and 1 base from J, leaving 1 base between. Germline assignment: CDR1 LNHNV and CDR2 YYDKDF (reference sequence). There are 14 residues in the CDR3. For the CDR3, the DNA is TGTGCCACCAGCAGAGAATCTGGGGCCAACGTCCTGACTTTC. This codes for CATSRESGANVLTF.

CDR3 nucleotide sequence: TGCGCCAGCAGCTTGTCGGTCGCCCCCAGTCAGCAGTACTTC. Its translation: CASSLSVAPSQQYF. The chain is built from TRBV23-1 and TRBJ2-7; no clear D. TRBV23-1 is classed as an ORF, of uncertain function. V was shortened by 6 bases and J by 8 bases, with 20 bases between the two germline ends. The length of the CDR3 is 14 residues.

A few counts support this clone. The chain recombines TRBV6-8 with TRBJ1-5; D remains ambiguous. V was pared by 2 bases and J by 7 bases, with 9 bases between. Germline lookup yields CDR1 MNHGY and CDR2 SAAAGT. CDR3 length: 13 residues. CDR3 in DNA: TGTGCCAGCAGTTACCTTAGGGAGCAGCCCCAGCATTTT. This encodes CASSYLREQPQHF.

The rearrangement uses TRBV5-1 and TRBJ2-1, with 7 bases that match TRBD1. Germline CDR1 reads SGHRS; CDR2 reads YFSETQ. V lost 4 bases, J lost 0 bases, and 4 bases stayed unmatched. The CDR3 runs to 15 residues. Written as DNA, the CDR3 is TGCGCCAGCAGCCTACAGGGGCCCTCCTACAATGAGCAGTTCTTC. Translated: CASSLQGPSYNEQFF.

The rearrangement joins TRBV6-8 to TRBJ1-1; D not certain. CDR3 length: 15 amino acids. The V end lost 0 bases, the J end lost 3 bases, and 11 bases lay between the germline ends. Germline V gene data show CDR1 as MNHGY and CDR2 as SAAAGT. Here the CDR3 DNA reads TGTGCCAGCAGTTACTCGATTTACTTAGACACTGAAGCTTTCTTT. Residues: CASSYSIYLDTEAFF.

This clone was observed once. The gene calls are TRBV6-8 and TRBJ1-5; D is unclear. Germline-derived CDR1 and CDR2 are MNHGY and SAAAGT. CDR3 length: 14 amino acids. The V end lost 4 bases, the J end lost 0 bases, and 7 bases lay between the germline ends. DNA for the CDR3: TGTGCCAGCAGTTCCCAGTATAGCAATCAGCCCCAGCATTTT. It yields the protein CASSSQYSNQPQHF.

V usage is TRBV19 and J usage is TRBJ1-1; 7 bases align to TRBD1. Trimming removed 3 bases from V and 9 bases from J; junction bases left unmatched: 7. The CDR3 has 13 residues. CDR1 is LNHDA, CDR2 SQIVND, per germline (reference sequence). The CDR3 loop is CASSMPRGSKAFF. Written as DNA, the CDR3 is TGTGCCAGTAGTATGCCCAGGGGGAGCAAAGCTTTCTTT.

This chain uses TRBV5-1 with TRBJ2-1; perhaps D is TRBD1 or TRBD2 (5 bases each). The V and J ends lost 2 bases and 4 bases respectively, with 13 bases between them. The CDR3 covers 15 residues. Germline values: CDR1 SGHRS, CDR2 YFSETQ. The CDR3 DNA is TGCGCCAGCAGCTTAACCGGGACGGATTACAATGAGCAGTTCTTC. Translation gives CASSLTGTDYNEQFF. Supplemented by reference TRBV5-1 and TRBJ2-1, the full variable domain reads KAGVTQTPRYLIKTRGQQVTLSCSPISGHRSVSWYQQTPGQGLQFLFEYFSETQRNKGNFPGRFSGRQFSNSRSEMNVSTLELGDSALYLCASSLTGTDYNEQFFGPGTRLTVL.

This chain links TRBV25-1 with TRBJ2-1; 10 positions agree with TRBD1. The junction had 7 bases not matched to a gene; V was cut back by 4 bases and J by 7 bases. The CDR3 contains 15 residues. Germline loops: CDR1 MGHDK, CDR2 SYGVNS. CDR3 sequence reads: CASSAPGDRGNEQFF. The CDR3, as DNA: TGTGCCAGCAGTGCTCCAGGGGACAGGGGTAATGAGCAGTTCTTC.

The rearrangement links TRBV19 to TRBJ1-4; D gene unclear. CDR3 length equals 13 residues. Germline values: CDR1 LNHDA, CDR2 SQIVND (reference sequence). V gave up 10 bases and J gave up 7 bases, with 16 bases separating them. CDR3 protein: CATSEGPSEKLFF. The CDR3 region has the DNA TGTGCCACCTCCGAGGGCCCTAGTGAAAAACTGTTTTTT.

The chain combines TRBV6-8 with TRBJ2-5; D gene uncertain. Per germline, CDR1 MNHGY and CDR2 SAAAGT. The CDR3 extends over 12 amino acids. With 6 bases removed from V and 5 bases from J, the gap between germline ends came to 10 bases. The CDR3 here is CASRSGGETQYF. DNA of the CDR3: TGTGCCAGCAGGTCCGGTGGGGAGACCCAGTACTTC.

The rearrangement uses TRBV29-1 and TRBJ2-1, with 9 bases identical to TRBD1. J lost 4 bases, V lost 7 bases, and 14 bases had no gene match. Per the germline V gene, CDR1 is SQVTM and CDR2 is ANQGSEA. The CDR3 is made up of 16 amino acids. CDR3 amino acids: CSAFGLRDRDYNEQFF. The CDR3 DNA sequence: TGCAGCGCTTTCGGCCTGCGGGACAGGGATTACAATGAGCAGTTCTTC.

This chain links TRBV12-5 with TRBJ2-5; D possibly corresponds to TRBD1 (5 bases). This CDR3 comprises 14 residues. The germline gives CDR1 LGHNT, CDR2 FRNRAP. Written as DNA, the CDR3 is TGTGCCAGCACACCTCGGAAAAGGGGAGAGACCCAGTACTTC. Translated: CASTPRKRGETQYF.